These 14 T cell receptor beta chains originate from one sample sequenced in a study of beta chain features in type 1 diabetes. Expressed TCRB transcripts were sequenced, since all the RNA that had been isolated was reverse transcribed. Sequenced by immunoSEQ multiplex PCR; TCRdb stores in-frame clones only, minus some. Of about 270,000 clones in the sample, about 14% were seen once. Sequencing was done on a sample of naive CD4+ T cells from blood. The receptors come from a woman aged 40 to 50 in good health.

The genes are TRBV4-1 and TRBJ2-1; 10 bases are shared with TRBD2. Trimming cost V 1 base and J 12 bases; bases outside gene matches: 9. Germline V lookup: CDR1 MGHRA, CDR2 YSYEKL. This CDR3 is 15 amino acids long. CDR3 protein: CASSQAYKSGGAQFF. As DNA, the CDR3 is TGCGCCAGCAGCCAAGCCTATAAGAGCGGGGGGGCGCAGTTCTTC.

CDR3 sequence: CASSLQAGGYTF. The CDR3 nucleotides read TGCGCCAGCAGCTTACAGGCCGGTGGCTACACCTTC. The V gene is TRBV5-1, the J gene TRBJ1-2; D possibly corresponds to TRBD1 (5 bases). The V and J ends lost 2 bases and 7 bases respectively, with 9 bases between them. The CDR3 totals 12 residues. CDR1 and CDR2 from the germline V gene are SGHRS and YFSETQ. The whole variable domain, remainder taken from reference TRBV5-1 and TRBJ1-2, is KAGVTQTPRYLIKTRGQQVTLSCSPISGHRSVSWYQQTPGQGLQFLFEYFSETQRNKGNFPGRFSGRQFSNSRSEMNVSTLELGDSALYLCASSLQAGGYTFGSGTRLTVV.

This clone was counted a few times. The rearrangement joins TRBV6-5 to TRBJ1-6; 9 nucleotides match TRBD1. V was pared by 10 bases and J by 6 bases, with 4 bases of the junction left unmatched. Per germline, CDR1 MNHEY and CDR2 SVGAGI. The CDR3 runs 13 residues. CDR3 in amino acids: CATGGQGNSPLHF. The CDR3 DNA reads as TGTGCCACTGGGGGACAGGGTAATTCACCCCTCCACTTT.

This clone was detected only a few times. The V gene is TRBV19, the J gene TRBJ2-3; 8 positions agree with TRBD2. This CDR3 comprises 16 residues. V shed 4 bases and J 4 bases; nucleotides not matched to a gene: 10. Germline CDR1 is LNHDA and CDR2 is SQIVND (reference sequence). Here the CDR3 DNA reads TGTGCCAGTAGTACATTAGCGGGGCGGAGTGCAGATACGCAGTATTTT. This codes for CASSTLAGRSADTQYF.

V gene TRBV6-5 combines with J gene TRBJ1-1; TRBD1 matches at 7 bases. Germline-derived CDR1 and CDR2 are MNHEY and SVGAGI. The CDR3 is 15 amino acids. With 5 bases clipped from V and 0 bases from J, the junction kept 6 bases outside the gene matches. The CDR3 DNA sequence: TGTGCCAGCAGTACAGGGACAGTCATGAACACTGAAGCTTTCTTT. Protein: CASSTGTVMNTEAFF.

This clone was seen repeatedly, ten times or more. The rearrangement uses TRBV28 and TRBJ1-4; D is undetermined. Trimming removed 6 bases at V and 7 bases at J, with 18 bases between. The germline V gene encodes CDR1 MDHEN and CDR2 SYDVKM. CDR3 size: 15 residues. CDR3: CASSSPGGPGEKLFF. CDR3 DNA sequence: TGTGCCAGCAGCTCTCCCGGAGGCCCAGGTGAAAAACTGTTTTTT.

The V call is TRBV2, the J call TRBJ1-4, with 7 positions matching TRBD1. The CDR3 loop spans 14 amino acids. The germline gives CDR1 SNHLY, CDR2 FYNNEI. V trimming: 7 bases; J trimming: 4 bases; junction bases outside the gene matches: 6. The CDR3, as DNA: TGTGCCAGCACCCGGACAGGTATTAATGAAAAACTGTTTTTT. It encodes CASTRTGINEKLFF. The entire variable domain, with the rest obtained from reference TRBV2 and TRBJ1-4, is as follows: EPEVTQTPSHQVTQMGQEVILRCVPISNHLYFYWYRQILGQKVEFLVSFYNNEISEKSEIFDDQFSVERPDGSNFTLKIRSTKLEDSAMYFCASTRTGINEKLFFGSGTQLSVL.

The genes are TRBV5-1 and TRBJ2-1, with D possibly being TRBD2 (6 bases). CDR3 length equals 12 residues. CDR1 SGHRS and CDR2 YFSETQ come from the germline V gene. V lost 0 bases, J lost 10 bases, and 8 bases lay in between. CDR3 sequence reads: CASSLGEAEQFF. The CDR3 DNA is TGCGCCAGCAGCTTGGGGGAGGCCGAGCAGTTCTTC.

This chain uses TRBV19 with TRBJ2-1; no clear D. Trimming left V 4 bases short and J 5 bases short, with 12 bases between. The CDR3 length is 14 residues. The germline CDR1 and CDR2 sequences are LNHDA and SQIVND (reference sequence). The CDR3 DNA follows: TGTGCCAGTAGTACCCCAGGTCCAAACAATGAGCAGTTCTTC. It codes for CASSTPGPNNEQFF. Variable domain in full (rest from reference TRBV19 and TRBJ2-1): DGGITQSPKYLFRKEGQNVTLSCEQNLNHDAMYWYRQDPGQGLRLIYYSQIVNDFQKGDIAEGYSVSREKKESFPLTVTSAQKNPTAFYLCASSTPGPNNEQFFGPGTRLTVL.

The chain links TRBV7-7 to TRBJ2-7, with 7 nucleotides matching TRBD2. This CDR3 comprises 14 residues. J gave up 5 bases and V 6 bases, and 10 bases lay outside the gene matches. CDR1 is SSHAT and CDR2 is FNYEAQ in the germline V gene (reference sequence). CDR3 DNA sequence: TGTGCCAGCAGTCAAAGCCTGACTAGCCACGAGCAGTACTTC. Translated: CASSQSLTSHEQYF.

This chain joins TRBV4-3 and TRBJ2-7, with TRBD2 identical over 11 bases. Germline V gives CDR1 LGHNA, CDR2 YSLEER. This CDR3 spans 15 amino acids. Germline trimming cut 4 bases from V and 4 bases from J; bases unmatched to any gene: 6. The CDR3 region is CASSRELAGEYEQYF. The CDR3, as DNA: TGCGCCAGCAGCCGTGAACTAGCGGGGGAGTACGAGCAGTACTTC.

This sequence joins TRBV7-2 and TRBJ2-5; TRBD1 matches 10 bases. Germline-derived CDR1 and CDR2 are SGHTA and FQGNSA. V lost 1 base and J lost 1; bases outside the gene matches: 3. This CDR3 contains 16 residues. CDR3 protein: CASSLVRTGGQETQYF. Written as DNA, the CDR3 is TGTGCCAGCAGCTTAGTACGGACAGGGGGCCAAGAGACCCAGTACTTC.

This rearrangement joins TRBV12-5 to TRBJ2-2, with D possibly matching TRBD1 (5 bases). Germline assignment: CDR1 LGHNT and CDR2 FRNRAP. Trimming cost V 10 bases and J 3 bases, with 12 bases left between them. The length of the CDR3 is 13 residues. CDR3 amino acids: CATGKEYTGELFF. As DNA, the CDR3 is TGTGCTACAGGGAAGGAGTACACCGGGGAGCTGTTTTTT.

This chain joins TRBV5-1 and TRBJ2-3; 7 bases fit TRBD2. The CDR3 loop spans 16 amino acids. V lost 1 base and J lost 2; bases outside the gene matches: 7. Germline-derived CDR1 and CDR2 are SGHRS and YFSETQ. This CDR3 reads CASSLSAGVTTDTQYF. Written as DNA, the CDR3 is TGCGCCAGCAGCTTGAGCGCGGGGGTCACCACAGATACGCAGTATTTT.